This TCR beta chain comes out of a study of beta chain features in type 1 diabetes (dated by TCRdb to about 2018). At the level of the whole study: Mean age, gender distribution, total cell number and subset yield were not different between patients and healthy donors. Naive and central memory subsets were obtained from all 30 or so donors, but regulatory and stem cell-like memory subsets were isolated from only 8 patients and 8 healthy donors. The study compared the TCRB repertoires of sorted circulating CD4+ T cell subsets in recently diagnosed type 1 diabetes patients with those in matched healthy donors. A total of approximately 100 million sorted cells were examined across all samples, and the number of cells per subset was strongly correlated with RNA yield.

The CDR3 spans 15 residues, from the cysteine through the phenylalanine. Kept here is only the CDR3 DNA, which spans 45 bases and is read in frame from base 1. CDR1 and CDR2 (SEHNR, FQNEAQ) derive from the germline V gene (reference sequence). The germline ends are 12 bases apart after V is trimmed by 3 bases and J by 0 bases. The entire amount of isolated RNA was reverse transcribed using the High Capacity cDNA Reverse Transcription Kit, so the sequenced TCRB transcripts were expressed ones. Deep immunoSEQ sequencing was performed on naive, central memory and regulatory T cell samples, with an average of roughly 3.3 million total reads per sample. Sorted cells were lysed in RLT buffer and RNA was extracted with DNase-treated RNeasy Micro or Mini kits, depending on cell number. Each cell subset was processed on its own to prevent cross-contamination, while patient and healthy donor samples were processed together. The immunoSEQ multiplex PCR was used to amplify TCRB sequences from cDNA, generating 87-bp fragments that spanned the CDR3 region. The amplicons were sequenced using the Illumina HiSeq platform. The original pipeline was this. Synthetic template baselines were used to correct PCR bias computationally, reads within Hamming distance 2 were collapsed together, and singletons that could not be merged were discarded. Reads were aligned to IMGT to assign V, D and J genes, CDR3 length, and insertions or deletions at six rearrangement sites. Within each subset, clonotype counts were normalized to the number of sorted cells before true diversity and Gini coefficients were calculated with the tcR R package. Repertoire sharing was quantified using the overlap coefficient calculated on TCRB nucleotide sequences. What TCRdb holds here is the immuneACCESS table cut down to in-frame rearrangements. Part of the clones is not present; checked against another copy, under half of the missing clones reflect an unresolved V gene, and the others are unexplained. The DNA was the basis for D and trimming; V, J and clone size are from that table. A total of more than 300,000 clones appear in this sample, roughly 8% of them only once. The ten most abundant clones make up 0.44% of the sample.

Study-wide conclusions, independent of this receptor: Shorter templates might be favored by PCR, yet because patient and control samples were amplified and corrected together, any such skew would affect both groups equally. Naive, central memory and regulatory TCRB repertoires appeared to be more alike among patients than among healthy donors. Fewer insertions and more nucleotide deletions at VDJ recombination sites were observed in patients with type 1 diabetes, implying thymic rearrangement abnormalities. Because cDNA rather than genomic DNA was sequenced, highly expressing activated cells could have been over-represented, although no difference in activation and CD3 levels was found between groups. Only small numbers of individuals were included in the HLA sub-analyses, which left unresolved whether HLA type had any influence on TCRB rearrangement. Type 1 diabetes patients showed a moderate but significant shortening of TCRB CDR3 length in all four CD4+ subsets.

This clone was picked up one time. There is no known antigen for this receptor. Per-nucleotide qualities are absent, and no much larger clonotype sits a single base away. Each donor gave one peripheral blood draw, approximately 100 mL on average, collected into heparinised tubes. A BD FACSAria II was used to sort naive, central memory, regulatory and stem cell-like memory CD4+ T cells with a panel that included CD45RO, CCR7, CD25, CD127, CD95 and CD27. A purity above 95% was achieved for all sorted populations. PBMCs were isolated right away by Lymphoprep density gradient centrifugation and were stained directly, without culture. So that batch effects would be minimized, each experiment stained and sorted samples in pairs, pairing one healthy donor with one patient.

This sequence originates from a woman younger than 30 in good health. The sample consisted of central memory CD4+ T cells from blood. The chain couples TRBV7-9 to TRBJ2-7, with no reliable assignment of the D segment. CDR3 sequence: CASSLVGSTSYEQYF. The nucleotide sequence is given as TGTGCCAGCAGCTTGGTTGGGTCTACCTCCTACGAGCAGTACTTC.